This T cell receptor (beta chain) came from a study of T cell responses to AZD1222 COVID-19 vaccine. Assay used: immunoSEQ multiplex PCR; TCRdb lists only in-frame clones, some missing. The sample has about 97,000 clones; roughly 84% are singletons. Germline V gene data show CDR1 as MDHEN and CDR2 as SYDVKM. Trimming removed 8 bases at V and 4 bases at J, with 11 bases between. CDR3 size: 12 residues. This sequence joins TRBV28 and TRBJ1-2; no clear D. The sequence came from an adult in good health. Sequences were derived from peripheral blood, sampled on day 0 of AZD1222 vaccination. CDR3 region: CASLNGIYGYTF. The CDR3 region has the DNA TGTGCCAGCTTAAACGGGATCTATGGCTACACCTTC.